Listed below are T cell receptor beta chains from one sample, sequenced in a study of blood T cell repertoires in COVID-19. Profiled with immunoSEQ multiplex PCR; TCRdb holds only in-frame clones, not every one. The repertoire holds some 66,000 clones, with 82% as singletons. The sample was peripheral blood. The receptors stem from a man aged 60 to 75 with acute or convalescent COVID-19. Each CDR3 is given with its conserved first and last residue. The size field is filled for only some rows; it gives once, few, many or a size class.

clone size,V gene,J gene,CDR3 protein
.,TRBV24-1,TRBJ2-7,CATETEHYEQYF
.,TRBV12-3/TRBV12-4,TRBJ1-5,CASSWAPAQPQHF
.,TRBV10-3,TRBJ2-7,CAIRQGGIGYEQYF
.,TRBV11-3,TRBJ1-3,CASSLGPSSDTIYF
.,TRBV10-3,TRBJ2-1,CAISDGRGENNEQFF
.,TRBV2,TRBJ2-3,CASNLDPEDTQYF
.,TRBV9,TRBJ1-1,CASSVEPRTEAFF
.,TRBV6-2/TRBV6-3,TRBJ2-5,CASSRPTSGRETQYF
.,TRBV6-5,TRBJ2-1,CASSYSGTLIRDEQFF
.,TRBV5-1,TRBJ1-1,CASSLGTGGLNTEAFF
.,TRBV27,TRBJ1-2,CASSDPGEGSYGYTF
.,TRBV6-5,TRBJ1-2,CASSPTFNYGYTF
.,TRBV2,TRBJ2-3,CASSQRGATDTQYF
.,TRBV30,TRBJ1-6,CAWSIGQLDSPLHF
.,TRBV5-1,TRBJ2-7,CASSAPGQRGEQYF
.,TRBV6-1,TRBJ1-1,CASSSPIPGAEAFF
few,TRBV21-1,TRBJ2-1,CASPKEQFF
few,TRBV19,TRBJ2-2,CASGQNLNTGELFF
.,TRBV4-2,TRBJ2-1,CAISRDRSTYNEQFF
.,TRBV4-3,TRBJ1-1,CASSQEVMSTEAFF
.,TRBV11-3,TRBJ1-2,CASSLEGRGSNYGYTF
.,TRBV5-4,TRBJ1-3,CASRHMFRGEGDSGNTIYF
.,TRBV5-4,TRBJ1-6,CASSTGQGNTYNSPLHF
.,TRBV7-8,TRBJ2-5,CASSSGREIQETQYF
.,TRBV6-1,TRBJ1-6,CASSEALGVGTGVNSPLHF
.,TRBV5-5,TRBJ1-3,CASSLRQDRGLFGNTIYF
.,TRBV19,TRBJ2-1,CASSGLAGGAEQFF
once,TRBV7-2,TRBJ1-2,CASSLGPGVNYGYTF
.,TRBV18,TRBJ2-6,CASRDSNSGANVLTF
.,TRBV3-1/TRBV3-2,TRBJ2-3,CASRGRDTQYF
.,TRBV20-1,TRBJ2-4,CSARGQNIQYF
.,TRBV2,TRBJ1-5,CASSETGYSNQPQHF
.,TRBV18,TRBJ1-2,CASSSENYGYTF
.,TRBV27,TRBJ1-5,CASSWGGSSNQPQHF
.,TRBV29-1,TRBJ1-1,CSVNPRGGPEAFF
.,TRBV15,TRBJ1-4,CATRRGSNEKLFF
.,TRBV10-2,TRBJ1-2,CASIGTDGYEF
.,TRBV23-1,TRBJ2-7,CASSPRFSQGSYEQYF
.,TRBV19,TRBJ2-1,CASSYGQYNEQFF
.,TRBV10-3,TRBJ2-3,CAIKSGTGGHTDTQYF
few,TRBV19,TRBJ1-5,CASSIEDRGIQPQHF
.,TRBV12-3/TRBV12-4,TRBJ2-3,CASSLGQGAPYF
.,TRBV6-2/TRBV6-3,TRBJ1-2,CASSDPGTGSHGYTF
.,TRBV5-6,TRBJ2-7,CASSSKTPTARNHYEQYF
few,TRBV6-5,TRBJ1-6,CASSYDSQQDSPLHF
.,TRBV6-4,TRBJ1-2,CASGPGGPYGYTF
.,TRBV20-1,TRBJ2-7,CSASDIYYEQYF
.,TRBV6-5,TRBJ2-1,CASSYFPGAYNEQFF
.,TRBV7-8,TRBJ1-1,CASSDGQGRAFF
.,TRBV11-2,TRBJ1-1,CASSPEAGITEAFF
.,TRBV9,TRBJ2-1,CASSLGGGEQFF
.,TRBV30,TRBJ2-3,CAWSPASGGLDTQYF
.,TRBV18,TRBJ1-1,CASSRTGTGAFF
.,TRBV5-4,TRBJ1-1,CASSSKQGLEAFF
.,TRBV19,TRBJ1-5,CASSRDRGRDQPQHF
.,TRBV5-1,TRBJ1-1,CASTPGTGNTEAFF
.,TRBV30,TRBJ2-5,CAWSKNRKETQYF